The 25 T cell receptor beta chains in this list originate from one sample, sequenced in a study of T cell responses to AZD1222 COVID-19 vaccine. Libraries were prepared by immunoSEQ multiplex PCR; TCRdb keeps only in-frame clonotypes and omits some of them. This sample carries approximately 110,000 clones, approximately 90% of them seen once, and the ten largest clones take less than 9.5%. The sequencing here drew on peripheral blood, taken on day 0 of AZD1222 vaccination. These TCRs come from an adult in good health.

CDR3 loop: CSVGQTYQETQYF. The CDR3 bases are TGCAGCGTGGGACAGACGTACCAAGAGACCCAGTACTTC. The rearrangement links TRBV29-1 to TRBJ2-5; 7 bases are a match to TRBD1. With 6 bases clipped from V and 0 bases from J, the junction kept 4 bases outside the gene matches. In germline, CDR1 is SQVTM, CDR2 ANQGSEA. The CDR3 runs to 13 residues.

The V call is TRBV7-9, the J call TRBJ2-5; TRBD1 matches 10 bases. Losses at the gene ends were 1 base for V and 2 bases for J; bases not matched to a gene: 7. This CDR3 is built from 17 residues. Germline V lookup: CDR1 SEHNR, CDR2 FQNEAQ (reference sequence). CDR3 in amino acids: CASSLGDRGHSQETQYF. The CDR3 DNA follows: TGTGCCAGCAGCTTAGGTGACAGGGGGCACAGTCAAGAGACCCAGTACTTC.

The chain has TRBV3-1 (or the pseudogene TRBV3-2) and TRBJ2-3; TRBD2 matches at 7 bases. The junction had 4 bases not matched to a gene; V was cut back by 10 bases and J by 0 bases. This CDR3 has 13 amino acids. Per the germline V gene, CDR1 is LGHDT and CDR2 is YNNKEL (reference sequence). The CDR3 nucleotides are TGTGCCACTTGGGACTACAGCACAGATACGCAGTATTTT. This translates into CATWDYSTDTQYF.

V is TRBV7-2 and J is TRBJ2-1; 12 bases agree with TRBD2. The CDR3 spans 19 residues. The junction had 13 bases not matched to a gene; V was cut back by 5 bases and J by 2 bases. Germline V gives CDR1 SGHTA, CDR2 FQGNSA. CDR3 DNA sequence: TGTGCCAGCAGCGCCAGACTAGCGGGAGAGCTAGGTCCCTACAATGAGCAGTTCTTC. Translation gives CASSARLAGELGPYNEQFF.

The chain links TRBV19 to TRBJ1-6; D ambiguous. Per germline, CDR1 LNHDA and CDR2 SQIVND (reference sequence). The CDR3 runs to 14 residues. V was trimmed by 7 bases and J by 10 bases, leaving 17 bases between them. The CDR3 region is CASTTTGKGSPLHF. DNA for the CDR3: TGTGCCAGTACAACGACGGGGAAGGGATCACCCCTCCACTTT. Based on the CDR3 plus reference TRBV19 and TRBJ1-6, the full variable domain is DGGITQSPKYLFRKEGQNVTLSCEQNLNHDAMYWYRQDPGQGLRLIYYSQIVNDFQKGDIAEGYSVSREKKESFPLTVTSAQKNPTAFYLCASTTTGKGSPLHFGNGTRLTVT.

This sequence joins TRBV12-3 or TRBV12-4 and TRBJ2-3, with a weak D call TRBD2 (6 bases). This CDR3 is 13 amino acids long. V was trimmed by 7 bases and J by 2 bases, leaving 10 bases between them. The CDR3 sequence is CASTGLHTDTQYF. The CDR3 nucleotides are TGTGCCAGCACGGGACTCCACACAGATACGCAGTATTTT.

CDR3 coding DNA: TGTGCCAGCAGTTTAGGGACCCAGCCCCAGCATTTT. It codes for CASSLGTQPQHF. This sequence joins TRBV28 and TRBJ1-5, with a tentative D call TRBD1 (5 bases). The CDR3 length is 12 residues. Trimming took off 2 bases at V and 7 bases at J, with 6 bases between the two ends. CDR1 and CDR2 (germline): MDHEN, SYDVKM.

The gene calls are TRBV9 and TRBJ2-2; 9 nucleotides match TRBD1. The CDR3 has 16 residues. CDR1 is SGDLS, CDR2 YYNGEE, per germline. V lost 0 bases to trimming and J lost 6 bases; unmatched junction nucleotides: 6. The CDR3 sequence is CASSVGQGVFAGELFF. For the CDR3, the DNA is TGTGCCAGCAGCGTAGGACAGGGGGTATTCGCCGGGGAGCTGTTTTTT.

V gene TRBV25-1 combines with J gene TRBJ2-7, with 8 bases matching TRBD1. The CDR3 consists of 13 residues. The V gene's germline CDR1 is MGHDK and CDR2 SYGVNS. With 4 bases clipped from V and 7 bases from J, the junction kept 6 bases outside the gene matches. The CDR3 sequence: CASSGDRGWEQYF. The CDR3 DNA reads as TGTGCCAGCAGTGGAGACAGGGGCTGGGAGCAGTACTTC.

V and J are TRBV9 and TRBJ2-7, with 7 positions matching TRBD1. Germline V gene lookup returns CDR1 SGDLS and CDR2 YYNGEE. CDR3 length equals 15 residues. V dropped 0 bases and J dropped 3; count of bases not matched to a gene: 6. The CDR3, as DNA: TGTGCCAGCAGCGTAGAGACAGGGTCCTTCTACGAGCAGTACTTC. Residues: CASSVETGSFYEQYF. The whole variable domain, filled in from reference TRBV9 and TRBJ2-7, reads DSGVTQTPKHLITATGQRVTLRCSPRSGDLSVYWYQQSLDQGLQFLIQYYNGEERAKGNILERFSAQQFPDLHSELNLSSLELGDSALYFCASSVETGSFYEQYFGPGTRLTVT.

V usage is TRBV19 and J usage is TRBJ1-2, with TRBD1 matching over 7 bases. CDR3 length: 14 residues. The trim removed 7 bases at V and 6 bases at J, leaving 11 bases unmatched. Germline-derived CDR1 and CDR2 are LNHDA and SQIVND (reference sequence). The CDR3 loop reads CASNRQGGRNGYTF. The CDR3 nucleotides read TGTGCCAGTAATCGACAGGGAGGAAGGAATGGCTACACCTTC.

The chain combines TRBV7-2 with TRBJ1-3; TRBD1 matches 7 bases. CDR3 length equals 15 residues. With V trimmed by 5 bases and J by 0 bases, 4 bases remained unmatched. In germline, CDR1 is SGHTA, CDR2 FQGNSA. DNA of the CDR3: TGTGCCAGCAGCCCATGGGACAGCTCTGGAAACACCATATATTTT. It is translated as CASSPWDSSGNTIYF. The full variable domain, in which reference TRBV7-2 and TRBJ1-3 provide the parts outside the CDR3, is GAGVSQSPSNKVTEKGKDVELRCDPISGHTALYWYRQSLGQGLEFLIYFQGNSAPDKSGLPSDRFSAERTGGSVSTLTIQRTQQEDSAVYLCASSPWDSSGNTIYFGEGSWLTVV.

The gene calls are TRBV3-1 (or the pseudogene TRBV3-2) and TRBJ1-4, with D unresolved. V was shortened by 4 bases and J by 3 bases, with 9 bases between the two germline ends. Germline lookup yields CDR1 LGHDT and CDR2 YNNKEL (reference sequence). This CDR3 is 14 amino acids long. In DNA form, the CDR3 reads TGTGCCAGCAGCCTGCGGACTTCTAATGAAAAACTGTTTTTT. Encoded protein: CASSLRTSNEKLFF.

This chain links TRBV6-5 with TRBJ2-2, with unresolved D. V was cut by 4 bases and J by 6 bases, with 15 bases left in between. The germline V gene has CDR1 MNHEY and CDR2 SVGAGI. This CDR3 is 15 amino acids long. CDR3 DNA: TGTGCCAGCAGTTCAGTAGCTTCACTGGCCGGGGAGCTGTTTTTT. As protein: CASSSVASLAGELFF.

This sequence joins TRBV7-8 and TRBJ1-2; 9 nucleotides match TRBD1. Unmatched junction bases numbered 12, after V lost 4 bases and J lost 3 bases. Germline loops: CDR1 SGHVS, CDR2 FQNEAQ. This CDR3 has 17 residues. DNA of the CDR3: TGTGCCAGCAGCTCGGGACAGGGCTTTGTCCTGGACTATGGCTACACCTTC. Translating gives CASSSGQGFVLDYGYTF.

V and J are TRBV27 and TRBJ2-1; D might be TRBD1 or TRBD2, each matching 5 bases. Trimming pared 3 bases from V and 7 bases from J, leaving 13 bases between. The CDR3 runs to 14 residues. The germline gives CDR1 MNHEY, CDR2 SMNVEV (reference sequence). The DNA of the CDR3 is TGTGCCAGCAGTTTCGGGGCAGGGATGAATGAGCAGTTCTTC. It codes for CASSFGAGMNEQFF.

V and J are TRBV18 and TRBJ2-1; D remains unclear. V was clipped by 3 bases and J by 5 bases, with 8 bases between them. Germline CDR1 reads KGHSH; CDR2 reads LQKENI. The CDR3 has 13 residues. DNA for the CDR3: TGTGCCAGCTCACCCGGAACCAACAATGAGCAGTTCTTC. Translated, it gives CASSPGTNNEQFF.

The chain carries TRBV10-3 and TRBJ1-2; TRBD1 agrees at 9 bases. The CDR3 has 14 amino acids. The germline V gene has CDR1 ENHRY and CDR2 SYGVKD. J was trimmed by 6 bases and V by 3 bases; bases with no gene match: 5. The CDR3 DNA follows: TGTGCCATCAGTGACAGGGACAGGGTCGATGGCTACACCTTC. Its translation: CAISDRDRVDGYTF.

The chain links TRBV18 to TRBJ2-1; D is undetermined. CDR3 size: 15 residues. The germline gives CDR1 KGHSH, CDR2 LQKENI. Trimming pared 5 bases from V and 5 bases from J, leaving 16 bases between. CDR3 bases: TGTGCCAGCTCAGGGTCTAGTGCAATTGACAATGAGCAGTTCTTC. Amino acid sequence: CASSGSSAIDNEQFF.

The V gene is TRBV4-2, the J gene TRBJ1-5, with D possibly TRBD1 on 6 matching bases. The CDR3 length is 14 residues. Germline CDR1 reads LGHNA; CDR2 reads YNFKEQ. V lost 0 bases, J lost 8 bases, and 11 bases lay in between. The chain's CDR3 is CASSQDRGAEPQHF. DNA for the CDR3: TGTGCCAGCAGCCAAGATCGGGGGGCAGAGCCCCAGCATTTT.

The gene calls are TRBV11-3 and TRBJ2-5; D is possibly TRBD1 (5 bases). Germline CDR1 SGHNT, CDR2 YENEEA. The CDR3 contains 22 residues. Trimming took off 0 bases at V and 3 bases at J, with 32 bases between the two ends. CDR3 residues: CASSLEGRQSISPENTEETQYF. The CDR3 DNA follows: TGTGCCAGCAGCTTAGAAGGTCGACAGTCCATTTCCCCCGAGAATACCGAAGAGACCCAGTACTTC.

V is TRBV3-1 (or the pseudogene TRBV3-2) and J is TRBJ2-4, with TRBD1 matching 9 bases. The germline gives CDR1 LGHDT, CDR2 YNNKEL (reference sequence). The V gene end was trimmed by 4 bases and the J gene end by 1 base; junction bases not matched to a gene: 2. CDR3 length: 15 amino acids. CDR3 nucleotides: TGTGCCAGCAGCCGGGACAGGGATGCCAAAAACATTCAGTACTTC. This encodes CASSRDRDAKNIQYF.

This rearrangement joins TRBV3-1 (or the pseudogene TRBV3-2) to TRBJ2-6; D is undetermined. The CDR3 loop spans 18 amino acids. Germline CDR1 reads LGHDT; CDR2 reads YNNKEL (reference sequence). V lost 0 bases to trimming and J lost 0 bases, with 12 bases between them. The CDR3 reads CASSQDEGQISGANVLTF. The CDR3 coding sequence is TGTGCCAGCAGCCAAGACGAAGGGCAAATCTCTGGGGCCAACGTCCTGACTTTC.

The rearrangement joins TRBV27 to TRBJ2-5; D call uncertain. V was shortened by 5 bases and J by 5 bases, with 12 bases between the two germline ends. The length of the CDR3 is 13 residues. The germline gives CDR1 MNHEY, CDR2 SMNVEV (reference sequence). The CDR3 here is CASSVGTEETQYF. In nucleotides, the CDR3 is TGTGCCAGCAGTGTCGGTACTGAGGAGACCCAGTACTTC.

The gene calls are TRBV7-9 and TRBJ2-2, with D tentatively TRBD1 (5 bases). V shed 5 bases and J shed 4 bases, with 20 bases lying between them. CDR3 length: 17 residues. Per germline, CDR1 SEHNR and CDR2 FQNEAQ (reference sequence). CDR3 sequence reads: CASSARWGSYSTGELFF. DNA of the CDR3: TGTGCCAGCAGCGCACGATGGGGCAGTTACTCCACCGGGGAGCTGTTTTTT.